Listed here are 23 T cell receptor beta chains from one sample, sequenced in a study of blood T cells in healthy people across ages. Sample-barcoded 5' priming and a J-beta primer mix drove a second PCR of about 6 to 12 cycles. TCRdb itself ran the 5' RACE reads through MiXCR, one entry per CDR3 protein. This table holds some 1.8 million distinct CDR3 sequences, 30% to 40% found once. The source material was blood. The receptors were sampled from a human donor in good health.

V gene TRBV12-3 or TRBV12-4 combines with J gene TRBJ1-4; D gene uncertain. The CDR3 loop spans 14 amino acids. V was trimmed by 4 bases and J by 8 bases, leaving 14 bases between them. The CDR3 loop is CASSSGLPREKLFF. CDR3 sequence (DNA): TGTGCCAGCAGTTCTGGGCTCCCACGCGAAAAACTGTTTTTT.

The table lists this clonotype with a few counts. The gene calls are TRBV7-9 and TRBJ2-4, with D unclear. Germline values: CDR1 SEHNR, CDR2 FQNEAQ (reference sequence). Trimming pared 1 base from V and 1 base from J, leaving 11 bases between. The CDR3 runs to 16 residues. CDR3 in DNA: TGTGCCAGCAGCTTAGTGGTTGGAACGGCCAAAAACATTCAGTACTTC. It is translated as CASSLVVGTAKNIQYF.

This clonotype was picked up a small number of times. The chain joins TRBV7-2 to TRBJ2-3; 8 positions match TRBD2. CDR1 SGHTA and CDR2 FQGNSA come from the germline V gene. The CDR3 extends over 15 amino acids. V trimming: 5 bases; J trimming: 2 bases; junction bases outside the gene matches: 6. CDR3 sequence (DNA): TGTGCCAGCAGCCCAGGGACTAGGTCCACAGATACGCAGTATTTT. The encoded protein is CASSPGTRSTDTQYF.

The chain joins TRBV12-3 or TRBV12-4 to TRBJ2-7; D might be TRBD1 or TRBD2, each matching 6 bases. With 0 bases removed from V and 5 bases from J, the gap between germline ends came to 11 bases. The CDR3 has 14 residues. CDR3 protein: CASSLAGGKDEQYF. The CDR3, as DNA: TGTGCCAGCAGTTTAGCAGGGGGGAAGGACGAGCAGTACTTC.

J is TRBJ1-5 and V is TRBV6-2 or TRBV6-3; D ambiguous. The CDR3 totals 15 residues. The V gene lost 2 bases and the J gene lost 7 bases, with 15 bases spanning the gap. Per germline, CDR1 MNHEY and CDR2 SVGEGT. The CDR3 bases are TGTGCCAGCAGTTACGAAGGCTTCGGAACGCAGCCCCAGCATTTT. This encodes CASSYEGFGTQPQHF.

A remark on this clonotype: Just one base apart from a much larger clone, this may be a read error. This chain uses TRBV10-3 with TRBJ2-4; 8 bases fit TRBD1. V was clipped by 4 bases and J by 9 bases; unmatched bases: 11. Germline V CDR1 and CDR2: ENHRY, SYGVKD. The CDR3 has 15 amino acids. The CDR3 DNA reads TGTGCCATCAGTGTGTCAGGGGGCACCCAGGGCATTCAGTACTTC. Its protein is CAISVSGGTQGIQYF.

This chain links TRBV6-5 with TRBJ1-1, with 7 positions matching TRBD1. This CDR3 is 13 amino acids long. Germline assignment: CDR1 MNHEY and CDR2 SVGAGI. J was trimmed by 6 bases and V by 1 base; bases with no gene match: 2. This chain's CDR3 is CASSYLDRAEAFF. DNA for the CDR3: TGTGCCAGCAGTTACTTAGACAGGGCTGAAGCTTTCTTT.

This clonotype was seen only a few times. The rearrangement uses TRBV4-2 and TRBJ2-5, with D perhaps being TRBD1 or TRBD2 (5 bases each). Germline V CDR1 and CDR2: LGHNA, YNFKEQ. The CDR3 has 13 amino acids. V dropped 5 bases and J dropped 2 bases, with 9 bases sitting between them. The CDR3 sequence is CASSWGRQETQYF. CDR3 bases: TGTGCCAGCAGCTGGGGACGGCAAGAGACCCAGTACTTC.

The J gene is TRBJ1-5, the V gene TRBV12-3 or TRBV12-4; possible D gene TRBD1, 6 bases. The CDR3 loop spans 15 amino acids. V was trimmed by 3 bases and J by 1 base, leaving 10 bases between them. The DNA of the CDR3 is TGTGCCAGCAGTTTCCGGGGGGCCAGCAATCAGCCCCAGCATTTT. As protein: CASSFRGASNQPQHF.

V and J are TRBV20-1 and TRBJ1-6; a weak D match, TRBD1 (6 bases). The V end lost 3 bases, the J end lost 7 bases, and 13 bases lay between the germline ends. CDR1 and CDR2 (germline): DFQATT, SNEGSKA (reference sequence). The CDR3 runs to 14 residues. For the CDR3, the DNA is TGCAGTGCTAGCCCCGGGGGCTCCAATTCACCCCTCCACTTT. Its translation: CSASPGGSNSPLHF.

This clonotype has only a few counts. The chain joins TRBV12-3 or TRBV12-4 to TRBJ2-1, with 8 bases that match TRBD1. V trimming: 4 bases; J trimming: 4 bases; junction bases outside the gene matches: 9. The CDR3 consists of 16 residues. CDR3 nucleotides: TGTGCCAGCAGTTCCACCGGACAGGGACTGTACAATGAGCAGTTCTTC. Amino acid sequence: CASSSTGQGLYNEQFF.

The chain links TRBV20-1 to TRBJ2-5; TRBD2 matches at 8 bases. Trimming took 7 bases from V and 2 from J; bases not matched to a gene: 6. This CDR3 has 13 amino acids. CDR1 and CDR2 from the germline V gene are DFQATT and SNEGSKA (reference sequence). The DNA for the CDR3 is TGCAGTGTTAATAGCGGGGATCAAGAGACCCAGTACTTC. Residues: CSVNSGDQETQYF.

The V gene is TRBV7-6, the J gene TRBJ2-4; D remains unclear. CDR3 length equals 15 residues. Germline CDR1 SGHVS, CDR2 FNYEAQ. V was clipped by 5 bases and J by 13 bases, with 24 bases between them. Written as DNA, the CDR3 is TGTGCCAGCAGCGCAACTGGGGTCTCCTACAATGAGCAGTACTTC. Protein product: CASSATGVSYNEQYF.

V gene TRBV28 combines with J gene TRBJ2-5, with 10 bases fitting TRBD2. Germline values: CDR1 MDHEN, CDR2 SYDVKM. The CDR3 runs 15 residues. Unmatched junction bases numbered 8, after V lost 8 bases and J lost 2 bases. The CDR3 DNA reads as TGTGCCAGCGCGGGGAGCGGGGGGGTTCAAGAGACCCAGTACTTC. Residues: CASAGSGGVQETQYF.

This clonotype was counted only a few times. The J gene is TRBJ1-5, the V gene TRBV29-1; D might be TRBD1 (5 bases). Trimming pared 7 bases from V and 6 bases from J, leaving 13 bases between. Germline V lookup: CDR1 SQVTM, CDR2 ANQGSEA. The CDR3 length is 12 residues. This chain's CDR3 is CSAKGLGQPQHF. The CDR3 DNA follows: TGCAGCGCGAAGGGGTTAGGTCAGCCCCAGCATTTT. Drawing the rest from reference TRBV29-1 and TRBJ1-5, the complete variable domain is SAVISQKPSRDICQRGTSLTIQCQVDSQVTMMFWYRQQPGQSLTLIATANQGSEATYESGFVIDKFPISRPNLTFSTLTVSNMSPEDSSIYLCSAKGLGQPQHFGDGTRLSIL.

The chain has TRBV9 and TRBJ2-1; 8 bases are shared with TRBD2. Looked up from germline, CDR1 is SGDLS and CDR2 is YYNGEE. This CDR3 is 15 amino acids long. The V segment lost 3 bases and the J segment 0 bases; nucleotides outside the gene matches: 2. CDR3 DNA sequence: TGTGCCAGCAGCGGAGCGGGGGACTCCTACAATGAGCAGTTCTTC. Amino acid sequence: CASSGAGDSYNEQFF.

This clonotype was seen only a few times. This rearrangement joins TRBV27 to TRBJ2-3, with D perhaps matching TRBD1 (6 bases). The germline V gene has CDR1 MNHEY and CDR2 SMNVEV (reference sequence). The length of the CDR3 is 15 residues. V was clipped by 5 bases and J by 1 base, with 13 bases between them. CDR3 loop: CASSPRGRGTDTQYF. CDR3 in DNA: TGTGCCAGCAGTCCCAGGGGAAGGGGCACAGATACGCAGTATTTT.

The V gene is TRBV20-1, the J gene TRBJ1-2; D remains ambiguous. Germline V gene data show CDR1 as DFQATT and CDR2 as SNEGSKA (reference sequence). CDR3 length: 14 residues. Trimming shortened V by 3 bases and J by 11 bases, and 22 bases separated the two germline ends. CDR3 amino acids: CSASPAGRFFGYTF. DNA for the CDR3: TGCAGTGCTAGCCCAGCGGGGAGGTTCTTTGGGTACACCTTC.

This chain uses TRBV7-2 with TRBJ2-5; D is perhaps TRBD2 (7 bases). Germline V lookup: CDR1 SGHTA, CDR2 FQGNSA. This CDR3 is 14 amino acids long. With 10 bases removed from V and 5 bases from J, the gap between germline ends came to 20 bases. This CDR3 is CATQIGGGFETQYF. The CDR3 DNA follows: TGTGCCACACAGATTGGGGGGGGCTTCGAGACCCAGTACTTC.

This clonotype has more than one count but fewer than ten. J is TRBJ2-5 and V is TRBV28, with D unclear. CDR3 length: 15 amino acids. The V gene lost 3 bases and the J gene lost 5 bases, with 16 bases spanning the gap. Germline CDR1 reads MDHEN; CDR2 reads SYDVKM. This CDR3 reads CASSFTQTSQETQYF. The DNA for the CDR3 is TGTGCCAGCAGTTTCACCCAGACAAGCCAGGAGACCCAGTACTTC.

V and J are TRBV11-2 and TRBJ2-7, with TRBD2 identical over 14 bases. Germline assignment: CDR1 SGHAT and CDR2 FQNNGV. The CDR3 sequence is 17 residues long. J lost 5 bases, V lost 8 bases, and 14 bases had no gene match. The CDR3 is CASGSATSGGALNEQYF. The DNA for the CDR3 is TGTGCCAGCGGCTCCGCGACTAGCGGGGGGGCTTTAAACGAGCAGTACTTC.

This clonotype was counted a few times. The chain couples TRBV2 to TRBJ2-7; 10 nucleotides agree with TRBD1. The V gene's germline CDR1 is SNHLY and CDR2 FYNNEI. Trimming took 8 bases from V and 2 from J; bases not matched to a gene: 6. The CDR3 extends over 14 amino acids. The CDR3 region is CASLPGQGTYEQYF. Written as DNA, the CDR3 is TGTGCCAGCCTACCGGGACAGGGGACCTACGAGCAGTACTTC.

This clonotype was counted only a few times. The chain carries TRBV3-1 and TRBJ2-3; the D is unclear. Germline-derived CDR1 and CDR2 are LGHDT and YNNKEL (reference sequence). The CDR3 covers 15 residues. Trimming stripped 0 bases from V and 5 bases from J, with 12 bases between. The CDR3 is CASSQDVSRVDTQYF. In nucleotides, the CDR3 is TGTGCCAGCAGCCAAGATGTCTCAAGGGTAGATACGCAGTATTTT.